This T cell receptor beta chain appears in the sequencing data of a study of T cell repertoires in cytomegalovirus infection. Germline V gene lookup returns CDR1 MNHNS and CDR2 SASEGT. This CDR3 region has 15 residues. The germline V and J ends were trimmed by 4 bases and 6 bases, with 16 bases remaining between them. Each CDR3 protein gets one entry after TCRdb re-called the reads with MiXCR. Of 900,000 to 950,000 distinct CDR3 sequences listed, more than 25% were seen once; the top ten hold 11% to 15%. This clonotype was seen a few times. Its specificity is not known. Study-level findings and limits: HLA-C-restricted CMV clonotypes gave the most frequent clonotype in two of eight donors. Carriers of CMV plus the relevant HLA were identified by cumulative public TCR beta family frequency.

The source was cultured CD8+ T cells from PBMCs, collected from culture after CMV antigen stimulation. The source of this sequence is a human donor in good health (CMV status not recorded). Some clones in this sample may be carry-over from other donors' samples. This rearrangement joins TRBV6-1 to TRBJ1-5; no clear D. Here the CDR3 DNA reads TGTGCCAGCAGTGCCCCCCGGTTGTACGGTCAGCCCCAGCATTTT. This sequence encodes CASSAPRLYGQPQHF.